The source of this TCR beta chain is a study of technical replicates of blood from a few donors. Germline values: CDR1 MDHEN, CDR2 SYDVKM. There are 13 residues in the CDR3. V was trimmed by 7 bases and J by 4 bases, leaving 13 bases between them. Profiling relied on immunoSEQ multiplex PCR, and the TCRdb table lists in-frame clones only, not all of them. This table holds approximately 77,000 clones, 94% found once. The rearrangement links TRBV28 to TRBJ1-1; D may be TRBD1 (5 bases). This clonotype originated in a human donor in good health. Sequenced material: T cells isolated from PBMCs. CDR3 bases: TGTGCCAGCACGAGGGACTTCGGCACTGAAGCTTTCTTT. It yields the protein CASTRDFGTEAFF.